This TCR beta chain comes out of a study of beta chain features in type 1 diabetes. Regarding the study as a whole: Within patients, naive, central memory and Treg TCRB repertoires seemed more similar than within healthy donors. Whether HLA type influences TCRB rearrangement remained unresolved here. Significant though moderate, a shortening of TCRB CDR3s appeared in all four CD4+ subsets of Type 1 diabetes patients.

Every isolated RNA sample was fully reverse transcribed, so sequencing captured expressed TCRB transcripts. Around 3.57 million reads was the average for naive, central memory and regulatory T cell samples. Generated by immunoSEQ multiplex PCR, the TCRdb table keeps only in-frame clones and is missing some. The sample shows 550,000 to 850,000 clones, roughly 12% of them seen only once. This clone was seen a handful of times. Its target is not known. V lost 5 bases and J 0 bases, leaving 17 bases between the germline ends. Germline V CDR1 and CDR2: KGHSH, LQKENI. This CDR3 has 16 amino acids. Markers CD45RO/CCR7/CD25/CD127/CD95/CD27 served to sort CD4+ naive, central memory, regulatory and stem cell-like memory cells.

The specimen sequenced was naive CD4+ T cells from blood. The V and J genes are TRBV18 and TRBJ2-7, with D unresolved. The TCR comes from a man aged 18-30 years with type 1 diabetes. CDR3 amino acids: CASSDLSRTDSYEQYF. CDR3 in DNA: TGTGCCAGCTCAGACTTATCTAGGACGGACTCCTACGAGCAGTACTTC. The full variable domain, in which reference TRBV18 and TRBJ2-7 provide the parts outside the CDR3, is NAGVMQNPRHLVRRRGQEARLRCSPMKGHSHVYWYRQLPEEGLKFMVYLQKENIIDESGMPKERFSAEFPKEGPSILRIQQVVRGDSAAYFCASSDLSRTDSYEQYFGPGTRLTVT.